This passage covers 28 T cell receptor beta chains from one sample sequenced in a study of Ad26.COV2.S vaccination and SARS-CoV-2 variants. Treatment defined: roughly 20 received Ad26.COV2.S at low or high dose, single or two shots; roughly five received placebo; per-sample allocation not given. Repertoires come from day 63 after the first vaccine or placebo injection. The data were produced by immunoSEQ multiplex PCR, yet TCRdb's version contains in-frame clones alone and is incomplete. This repertoire shows 410,000 or so clones, 92% found once; its top ten account for around 1.8%. The sequenced sample was peripheral blood, obtained in a trial of Ad26.COV2.S vaccine versus placebo. Receptor source: a person between 18 and 65 years old who received the Ad26.COV2.S COVID-19 vaccine or a placebo.

J is TRBJ2-7 and V is TRBV5-1; the D is unclear. The germline V gene has CDR1 SGHRS and CDR2 YFSETQ. V shed 2 bases and J shed 0 bases, with 9 bases lying between them. The CDR3 sequence is 14 residues long. CDR3 sequence: CASSFLGSSYEQYF. The CDR3 region has the DNA TGCGCCAGCAGCTTCTTAGGGTCCTCCTACGAGCAGTACTTC.

The chain couples TRBV12-3 or TRBV12-4 to TRBJ1-1; 8 nucleotides agree with TRBD1. CDR3 length equals 13 residues. J was trimmed by 8 bases and V by 3 bases; bases with no gene match: 5. This chain's CDR3 is CASSLRQGLEAFF. DNA of the CDR3: TGTGCCAGCAGTTTGCGACAGGGGTTAGAAGCTTTCTTT.

This clone has a count of ten or more. The rearrangement uses TRBV4-3 and TRBJ1-6, with D unresolved. V was clipped by 4 bases and J by 7 bases, with 26 bases between them. The germline V gene encodes CDR1 LGHNA and CDR2 YSLEER. The CDR3 sequence is 19 residues long. This CDR3 reads CASSRTGGSAARLNSPLHF. The CDR3 DNA sequence: TGCGCCAGCAGCCGGACTGGTGGGTCCGCGGCTCGCCTCAATTCACCCCTCCACTTT.

J is TRBJ1-1 and V is TRBV29-1; D is unclear. This CDR3 contains 11 residues. CDR1 and CDR2 from the germline V gene are SQVTM and ANQGSEA. The CDR3 nucleotides are TGCAGGGGAACATTTGGAACTGAAGCTTTCTTT. Translating it yields CRGTFGTEAFF.

The rearrangement links TRBV4-3 to TRBJ2-7; 8 bases are shared with TRBD2. CDR1 and CDR2 from the germline V gene are LGHNA and YSLEER. The CDR3 totals 16 residues. V was pared by 0 bases and J by 4 bases, with 8 bases of the junction left unmatched. The DNA for the CDR3 is TGCGCCAGCAGCCAAGACCGGGGGGGCAGACTATACGAGCAGTACTTC. Translated: CASSQDRGGRLYEQYF.

The V call is TRBV11-2, the J call TRBJ1-1; D is uncertain. Trimming took off 2 bases at V and 1 base at J, with 8 bases between the two ends. The CDR3 has 14 residues. Germline V CDR1 and CDR2: SGHAT, FQNNGV. DNA for the CDR3: TGTGCCAGCAGCTTAACTTGGGGGAACACTGAAGCTTTCTTT. Translating gives CASSLTWGNTEAFF.

This sequence joins TRBV5-1 and TRBJ1-1, with 7 bases that match TRBD1. Germline V lookup: CDR1 SGHRS, CDR2 YFSETQ. V gave up 4 bases and J gave up 4 bases; unmatched junction bases: 7. The CDR3 is made up of 14 amino acids. CDR3 amino acids: CASSLRQGSTEAFF. The CDR3 DNA reads as TGCGCCAGCAGCCTTCGACAGGGCAGCACTGAAGCTTTCTTT.

The V call is TRBV10-3, the J call TRBJ1-2; D gene unclear. Trimming took 0 bases from V and 8 from J, leaving 10 bases between them. The CDR3 contains 13 residues. Per germline, CDR1 ENHRY and CDR2 SYGVKD. The CDR3 reads CAISESPPLGYTF. In DNA form, the CDR3 reads TGTGCCATCAGTGAGTCCCCCCCGCTCGGCTACACCTTC.

This chain joins TRBV5-1 and TRBJ1-1; 8 nucleotides line up with TRBD1. The CDR3 extends over 16 amino acids. Germline V gene lookup returns CDR1 SGHRS and CDR2 YFSETQ. With 1 base clipped from V and 4 bases from J, the junction kept 9 bases outside the gene matches. The CDR3 is CASSLSGQGLFTEAFF. The CDR3 DNA follows: TGCGCCAGCAGCTTGTCTGGACAGGGACTTTTCACTGAAGCTTTCTTT.

V and J are TRBV7-2 and TRBJ2-3; 12 bases agree with TRBD2. V lost 5 bases to trimming and J lost 11 bases; unmatched junction nucleotides: 11. The CDR3 has 15 amino acids. Germline CDR1 SGHTA, CDR2 FQGNSA. The CDR3 sequence is CASSPGLAGRVGQYF. The CDR3 DNA follows: TGTGCCAGCAGCCCCGGACTAGCGGGGCGAGTTGGGCAGTATTTT.

The V call is TRBV15, the J call TRBJ2-7; 7 nucleotides line up with TRBD2. From germline, CDR1 is LNHNV and CDR2 YYDKDF (reference sequence). The CDR3 contains 15 residues. The junction had 9 bases not matched to a gene; V was cut back by 4 bases and J by 3 bases. Written as DNA, the CDR3 is TGTGCCACCAGCATAGAGCGGGGCAACTACTACGAGCAGTACTTC. Protein: CATSIERGNYYEQYF.

CDR3: CASSPGFTEAFF. DNA of the CDR3: TGTGCCAGCAGCCCTGGGTTCACTGAAGCTTTCTTT. The chain combines TRBV28 with TRBJ1-1; D call uncertain. Per germline, CDR1 MDHEN and CDR2 SYDVKM. The CDR3 runs to 12 residues. The germline V and J ends were trimmed by 6 bases and 4 bases, with 9 bases remaining between them.

The chain has TRBV3-1 (or the pseudogene TRBV3-2) and TRBJ2-7; unclear D gene. The CDR3 contains 15 residues. V lost 0 bases and J lost 7, with 16 bases in between. Germline CDR1 reads LGHDT; CDR2 reads YNNKEL (reference sequence). This CDR3 reads CASSQDLRLGSEQYF. The CDR3 nucleotides read TGTGCCAGCAGCCAAGACCTTCGACTCGGGTCAGAGCAGTACTTC.

V is TRBV12-3 or TRBV12-4 and J is TRBJ1-5, with D possibly matching TRBD1 (6 bases). CDR3 length equals 13 residues. V shed 3 bases and J shed 6 bases, with 9 bases lying between them. CDR3 DNA sequence: TGTGCCAGCAGTTTTCAGGGGCTTCAGCCCCAGCATTTT. Its protein is CASSFQGLQPQHF.

J is TRBJ1-2 and V is TRBV27; tentatively, D is TRBD1 (6 bases). Germline V gene data show CDR1 as MNHEY and CDR2 as SMNVEV (reference sequence). The ends were cut back, 5 bases at V and 5 bases at J, with 18 bases in the middle. The CDR3 contains 15 residues. The DNA for the CDR3 is TGTGCCAGCAGTCCAGGGGATGGGACTTGGTATGGCTACACCTTC. Amino acids: CASSPGDGTWYGYTF.

V usage is TRBV5-6 and J usage is TRBJ1-1; tentative D call: TRBD1 (5 bases). Trimming pared 1 base from V and 0 bases from J, leaving 10 bases between. Looked up from germline, CDR1 is SGHDT and CDR2 is YYEEEE. The CDR3 is made up of 15 amino acids. CDR3 residues: CASSLRAGLNTEAFF. CDR3 DNA sequence: TGTGCCAGCAGCTTGCGGGCGGGGCTGAACACTGAAGCTTTCTTT.

This clone appeared once. V usage is TRBV6-4 and J usage is TRBJ2-1; 9 bases line up with TRBD1. The CDR3 totals 12 residues. V was pared by 5 bases and J by 9 bases, with 2 bases of the junction left unmatched. Germline V gene sequence: CDR1 MRHNA, CDR2 SNTAGT. Here the CDR3 reads CASSTGGREQFF. CDR3 sequence (DNA): TGTGCCAGCAGTACAGGGGGCCGTGAGCAGTTCTTC.

The chain employs TRBV5-4 and TRBJ2-5, with D maybe TRBD1 (5 bases). Germline V gene sequence: CDR1 SGHNT, CDR2 YYREEE (reference sequence). CDR3 length equals 15 residues. The V and J ends lost 1 base and 1 base respectively, with 11 bases between them. The CDR3 sequence: CASSLSARAQETQYF. CDR3 nucleotide sequence: TGTGCCAGCAGCTTGAGCGCCAGGGCCCAAGAGACCCAGTACTTC.

The table lists this clone with a few counts. The chain carries TRBV12-3 or TRBV12-4 and TRBJ2-1, with D possibly matching TRBD2 (6 bases). V gave up 4 bases and J gave up 9 bases, with 13 bases separating them. CDR3 length: 13 residues. The CDR3 loop is CASSSIGGGEQFF. In DNA form, the CDR3 reads TGTGCCAGCAGTTCTATCGGGGGAGGTGAGCAGTTCTTC.

This sequence joins TRBV29-1 and TRBJ2-7, with 8 bases identical to TRBD1. Germline CDR1 reads SQVTM; CDR2 reads ANQGSEA. V trimming: 3 bases; J trimming: 0 bases; junction bases outside the gene matches: 4. This CDR3 spans 14 amino acids. For the CDR3, the DNA is TGCAGCGTTGAGATGGACAGGGCCTCCTACGAGCAGTACTTC. This sequence encodes CSVEMDRASYEQYF.

This clone was observed a few times. The V and J genes are TRBV27 and TRBJ1-5; tentative D call: TRBD1 (6 bases). Germline CDR1 MNHEY, CDR2 SMNVEV (reference sequence). V gave up 5 bases and J gave up 6 bases, with 23 bases separating them. CDR3 length: 17 residues. The CDR3 here is CASSTTHLGGLSQPQHF. The CDR3 DNA reads TGTGCCAGCAGTACCACCCACCTCGGGGGGCTAAGTCAGCCCCAGCATTTT.

The gene calls are TRBV30 and TRBJ2-7; 9 nucleotides line up with TRBD1. V lost 4 bases and J lost 6; bases outside the gene matches: 7. The germline gives CDR1 GTSNPN, CDR2 SVGIG (reference sequence). The CDR3 extends over 13 amino acids. The CDR3 nucleotides are TGTGCCTGGAACCTACAGGGGGCAGGCGAGCAGTACTTC. It codes for CAWNLQGAGEQYF. Together with reference TRBV30 and TRBJ2-7, the CDR3 gives the full variable domain: SQTIHQWPATLVQPVGSPLSLECTVEGTSNPNLYWYRQAAGRGLQLLFYSVGIGQISSEVPQNLSASRPQDRQFILSSKKLLLSDSGFYLCAWNLQGAGEQYFGPGTRLTVT.

This clone was counted once. The chain has TRBV28 and TRBJ2-3; a possible D gene is TRBD1 (5 bases). The V gene lost 7 bases and the J gene lost 3 bases, with 20 bases spanning the gap. CDR1 and CDR2 (germline): MDHEN, SYDVKM. This CDR3 spans 16 amino acids. The CDR3 sequence: CASILARGSRTDTQYF. CDR3 DNA: TGTGCCAGCATCCTGGCAAGGGGCAGTAGGACAGATACGCAGTATTTT.

This chain joins TRBV4-3 and TRBJ2-5; TRBD1 matches 7 bases. The germline gives CDR1 LGHNA, CDR2 YSLEER. CDR3 size: 15 residues. The junction had 5 bases not matched to a gene; V was cut back by 2 bases and J by 2 bases. The CDR3 protein is CASSQHLRGQETQYF. CDR3 in DNA: TGCGCCAGCAGCCAACACCTCAGGGGGCAAGAGACCCAGTACTTC.

This clone appeared once. V is TRBV5-1 and J is TRBJ2-2, with 7 bases matching TRBD1. CDR3 length equals 15 residues. In germline, CDR1 is SGHRS, CDR2 YFSETQ. After removal of 4 bases from V and 0 bases from J, the junction contained 3 bases not matched to a gene. CDR3 bases: TGCGCCAGCAGCCGAGGACAGGCGAACACCGGGGAGCTGTTTTTT. It encodes CASSRGQANTGELFF.

The V and J genes are TRBV10-3 and TRBJ2-1; TRBD2 might be the D (6 bases). V lost 3 bases, J lost 5 bases, and 11 bases lay in between. The CDR3 contains 14 residues. Per the germline V gene, CDR1 is ENHRY and CDR2 is SYGVKD. The CDR3 coding sequence is TGTGCCATCAGTGATTGGGGGGTGGACAATGAGCAGTTCTTC. It is translated as CAISDWGVDNEQFF.

This chain uses TRBV4-1 with TRBJ2-2; no definite D call. CDR1 MGHRA and CDR2 YSYEKL come from the germline V gene. The CDR3 length is 13 residues. V lost 2 bases and J 8 bases, leaving 9 bases between the germline ends. The CDR3 region has the DNA TGCGCCAGCAGCCAATTGAGGAGTGGGGAGCTGTTTTTT. It encodes CASSQLRSGELFF.

This clone has only one observation. CDR3 residues: CASSVQTYGYTF. The CDR3 coding sequence is TGTGCCAGCAGCGTACAGACATATGGCTACACCTTC. The chain carries TRBV7-9 and TRBJ1-2; D call uncertain. Trimming removed 5 bases at V and 5 bases at J, with 9 bases between. Germline-derived CDR1 and CDR2 are SEHNR and FQNEAQ (reference sequence). The CDR3 is made up of 12 amino acids.